The entry below describes one TCR beta chain. Its antigen is still unknown. This CDR3 is built from 13 residues. CDR1 is SGHRS and CDR2 is YFSETQ in the germline V gene. TCRdb reprocessed the 5' RACE reads, keeping one entry per CDR3 protein, no DNA. The sample has about 460,000 distinct CDR3 sequences. The sample is drawn from a study of T cells expressing NK-cell markers. Study information: Seropositivity for HCMV was found in seven of the eight sequenced donors, with one seronegative.

Study-wide results and caveats: Researchers report these clonotypes also headed the CD3+CD56-NKG2C+ fraction in several donors.

This receptor was identified in a woman aged 45-65 years in good health. The sequenced material came from blood T cells: a sorted CD56 or NKG2C T cell subset, CD4+ or CD8+ T cells, or bulk PBMC T cells (not recorded which). J is TRBJ1-5 and V is TRBV5-1; the D call of TRBD1 rests on TCRdb alone, since no DNA is present to check it. The CDR3 sequence is CASSRTGQEPQHF.